Listed here are 17 T cell receptor beta chains from one sample, sequenced in a study of naive and memory T cell subsets. Both TRBC1 and TRBC2 were covered by a beta constant-region primer of two equimolar oligonucleotides. TCRdb itself ran the UMI-ligation and nested PCR reads through MiXCR, one entry per CDR3 protein. The sample records under 150,000 distinct CDR3 sequences, 17% being singletons. The sequenced sample was naive CD4+ T cells from blood. These receptors all stem from a human donor in good health.

The chain recombines TRBV6-1 with TRBJ1-5, with D tentatively TRBD1 (5 bases). V lost 6 bases and J lost 4, with 13 bases in between. The CDR3 is 14 amino acids. Germline-derived CDR1 and CDR2 are MNHNS and SASEGT. This CDR3 reads CASRKGTVNQPQHF. CDR3 DNA: TGTGCCAGCAGAAAAGGGACCGTAAATCAGCCCCAGCATTTT.

Only a few counts were recorded for this clonotype. The chain uses TRBV5-1 and TRBJ2-1, with 10 bases lining up with TRBD2. There are 16 residues in the CDR3. V trimming: 1 base; J trimming: 0 bases; junction bases outside the gene matches: 1. Germline CDR1 is SGHRS and CDR2 is YFSETQ. The CDR3, as DNA: TGCGCCAGCAGCTTGTCTAGCGGGAGCTCCTACAATGAGCAGTTCTTC. It is translated as CASSLSSGSSYNEQFF.

This rearrangement joins TRBV21-1 to TRBJ2-5; the table's D call of TRBD2 was not tested on the DNA. TRBV21-1 is a documented pseudogene. The CDR3 extends over 14 amino acids. CDR3 loop: CASRLVSDQETQYF. As DNA, the CDR3 is TGTGCCAGCAGATTAGTCAGTGACCAAGAGACCCAGTACTTC.

This sequence joins TRBV5-1 and TRBJ2-1, with TRBD1 matching over 8 bases. Germline loops: CDR1 SGHRS, CDR2 YFSETQ. The J segment lost 1 base and the V segment lost 3 bases, leaving 3 bases of the junction unmatched. CDR3 size: 15 residues. CDR3 residues: CASSSGQGSYNEQFF. The CDR3 DNA is TGCGCCAGCAGCTCCGGACAGGGATCCTACAATGAGCAGTTCTTC.

This clonotype was observed a few times. The V call is TRBV28, the J call TRBJ2-7; D gene uncertain. The germline CDR1 and CDR2 sequences are MDHEN and SYDVKM. This CDR3 has 11 amino acids. Trimming removed 8 bases at V and 7 bases at J, with 12 bases between. The CDR3 DNA sequence: TGTGCCAGCCTTCTGGGTTCTGAGCAGTACTTC. Residues: CASLLGSEQYF.

The CDR3, as DNA: TGTGCCAGCAGTTTTTGGAGGAGCAGCTCTGGGGCCAACGTCCTGACTTTC. Translating gives CASSFWRSSSGANVLTF. This rearrangement joins TRBV12-3 or TRBV12-4 to TRBJ2-6, with D possibly matching TRBD2 (5 bases). With 3 bases removed from V and 0 bases from J, the gap between germline ends came to 12 bases. The CDR3 loop spans 17 amino acids.

This clonotype was detected a few times. This chain joins TRBV11-2 and TRBJ1-1; D not certain. CDR3 length equals 14 residues. V gave up 2 bases and J gave up 3 bases, with 10 bases separating them. In germline, CDR1 is SGHAT, CDR2 FQNNGV. CDR3 loop: CASSLTGSYTEAFF. The CDR3 DNA is TGTGCCAGCAGCTTAACGGGGTCCTACACTGAAGCTTTCTTT.

The chain has TRBV10-3 and TRBJ1-5; the D gene is possibly TRBD1 (5 bases). Germline CDR1 and CDR2: ENHRY and SYGVKD. With 2 bases removed from V and 9 bases from J, the gap between germline ends came to 17 bases. The CDR3 covers 15 residues. CDR3 region: CAISEGRQGVGPQHF. The CDR3 DNA is TGTGCCATCAGTGAGGGGCGCCAGGGTGTGGGGCCCCAGCATTTT.

The chain combines TRBV5-6 with TRBJ1-2, with 7 nucleotides matching TRBD1. The CDR3 sequence is 14 residues long. With V trimmed by 4 bases and J by 5 bases, 8 bases remained unmatched. Germline loops: CDR1 SGHDT, CDR2 YYEEEE. For the CDR3, the DNA is TGTGCCAGCAGCGGATCCGGGACAGCATATGGCTACACCTTC. Amino acid sequence: CASSGSGTAYGYTF.

This clonotype showed up just a few times. The chain combines TRBV19 with TRBJ2-3; D gene unclear. Looked up from germline, CDR1 is LNHDA and CDR2 is SQIVND (reference sequence). CDR3 length: 15 amino acids. V was cut by 7 bases and J by 0 bases, with 14 bases left in between. As DNA, the CDR3 is TGTGCCAGTATTGGGTACGGAGAAAGCACAGATACGCAGTATTTT. It specifies CASIGYGESTDTQYF.

Only a few counts were recorded for this clonotype. This rearrangement joins TRBV3-1 to TRBJ2-1; 12 positions match TRBD2. J gave up 7 bases and V 10 bases, and 8 bases lay outside the gene matches. The CDR3 sequence is 14 residues long. Germline V gives CDR1 LGHDT, CDR2 YNNKEL (reference sequence). The CDR3 spells CATRLAGAGNEQFF. In DNA form, the CDR3 reads TGTGCCACGAGACTAGCGGGAGCGGGGAATGAGCAGTTCTTC.

This chain uses TRBV10-3 with TRBJ2-2; D gene unclear. The V gene lost 0 bases and the J gene lost 2 bases, with 7 bases spanning the gap. The CDR3 sequence is 15 residues long. Germline-derived CDR1 and CDR2 are ENHRY and SYGVKD. This CDR3 reads CAISESGRNTGELFF. DNA for the CDR3: TGTGCCATCAGTGAGTCGGGAAGAAACACCGGGGAGCTGTTTTTT.

This clonotype was detected a few times. V usage is TRBV7-7 and J usage is TRBJ2-1; a weak D match, TRBD2 (7 bases). CDR1 and CDR2 from the germline V gene are SSHAT and FNYEAQ (reference sequence). V was clipped by 0 bases and J by 8 bases, with 11 bases between them. The CDR3 is made up of 14 amino acids. The CDR3 DNA reads TGTGCCAGCAGCTTAGCTGGGGGGGGCGATGAGCAGTTCTTC. Translation gives CASSLAGGGDEQFF.

This clonotype has just a few counts. The rearrangement uses TRBV5-4 and TRBJ1-2; maybe TRBD1 (6 bases). CDR1 SGHNT and CDR2 YYREEE come from the germline V gene (reference sequence). There are 12 residues in the CDR3. With 1 base removed from V and 8 bases from J, the gap between germline ends came to 9 bases. CDR3 nucleotides: TGTGCCAGCAGCTTGAGCAGGGGCGGCTACACCTTC. This gives the protein CASSLSRGGYTF.

This clonotype was recorded at least ten times. This chain links TRBV5-1 with TRBJ1-2, with a weak D call TRBD1 (6 bases). Trimming stripped 3 bases from V and 3 bases from J, with 12 bases between. CDR1 and CDR2 from the germline V gene are SGHRS and YFSETQ. The CDR3 consists of 14 residues. The CDR3 nucleotides are TGCGCCAGCAGCTCCCAGACAGGAGACTATGGCTACACCTTC. Residues: CASSSQTGDYGYTF.

This clonotype has a handful of counts. The V call is TRBV7-2, the J call TRBJ1-3; 8 bases agree with TRBD1. Germline CDR1 SGHTA, CDR2 FQGNSA. J was trimmed by 4 bases and V by 5 bases; bases with no gene match: 7. The length of the CDR3 is 15 residues. CDR3 sequence: CASSNIRGLGNTIYF. CDR3 bases: TGTGCCAGCAGCAACATCAGGGGGCTGGGAAACACCATATATTTT.

This clonotype was seen more than once but under ten times. The genes are TRBV20-1 and TRBJ2-5; 8 bases are shared with TRBD1. The CDR3 is 13 amino acids. With V trimmed by 6 bases and J by 5 bases, 8 bases remained unmatched. Germline-derived CDR1 and CDR2 are DFQATT and SNEGSKA (reference sequence). CDR3 nucleotide sequence: TGCAGTGCCGCTGCTTGGGACAGGGAGACCCAGTACTTC. This codes for CSAAAWDRETQYF.